The 23 T cell receptor beta chains reported below all come from one sample, sequenced in a study of shared clonotypes between healthy human individuals. The assay was immunoSEQ multiplex PCR, and TCRdb's table has in-frame clones only and misses some. The sample carries roughly 1,500,000 clones, around 98% recorded once. The sequencing sample was made of naive CD4+ T cells sorted from blood. Subset reported: CD45RA+ positively selected. Source of these receptors: a man aged 30 to 39 in good health.

The rearrangement links TRBV5-6 to TRBJ2-2, with TRBD2 identical over 12 bases. The CDR3 runs 19 residues. CDR1 SGHDT and CDR2 YYEEEE come from the germline V gene. With V trimmed by 6 bases and J by 6 bases, 18 bases remained unmatched. The chain's CDR3 is CASTLGRSLAGGPSGELFF. For the CDR3, the DNA is TGTGCCAGCACCCTTGGACGGAGTCTAGCGGGAGGGCCGTCCGGGGAGCTGTTTTTT.

On this clone itself: An end of the junction differs from the germline gene, which may be a read error. V usage is TRBV30 and J usage is TRBJ2-7; a weak D match, TRBD2 (5 bases). CDR1 is GTSNPN, CDR2 SVGIG, per germline (reference sequence). This CDR3 contains 11 residues. CDR3 protein: CAWSVGSATDF. Written as DNA, the CDR3 is TGTGCCTGGAGTGTTGGGAGCGCCACGGACTTC.

The V call is TRBV6-1, the J call TRBJ2-1; 10 bases align to TRBD1. The CDR3 is 15 amino acids. Trimming removed 5 bases from V and 10 bases from J; junction bases left unmatched: 11. Germline V gene sequence: CDR1 MNHNS, CDR2 SASEGT. CDR3 protein: CASSKGQGTSMEQFF. The CDR3 coding sequence is TGTGCCAGCAGTAAGGGACAGGGGACCTCTATGGAGCAGTTCTTC.

The chain employs TRBV6-4 and TRBJ1-1; D is ambiguous. Per the germline V gene, CDR1 is MRHNA and CDR2 is SNTAGT. Trimming left V 5 bases short and J 4 bases short, with 20 bases between. The length of the CDR3 is 16 residues. CDR3 protein: CASSSSPLSIGTEAFF. The CDR3 nucleotides read TGTGCCAGCAGTTCCAGCCCCCTGTCGATAGGCACTGAAGCTTTCTTT.

The chain joins TRBV5-8 to TRBJ1-2, with 8 bases lining up with TRBD1. The CDR3 consists of 16 residues. Per germline, CDR1 SGHTS and CDR2 YDEGEE. V dropped 1 base and J dropped 1; count of bases not matched to a gene: 6. The CDR3 protein is CASSLNRGGNNYGYTF. DNA for the CDR3: TGTGCCAGCAGCTTGAACAGGGGGGGAAATAACTATGGCTACACCTTC.

The CDR3 sequence is CASSPGTNYGYTF. CDR3 DNA sequence: TGTGCCAGCTCACCAGGCACGAACTATGGCTACACCTTC. This rearrangement joins TRBV18 to TRBJ1-2, with D uncertain. V shed 2 bases and J shed 2 bases, with 6 bases lying between them. Germline CDR1 reads KGHSH; CDR2 reads LQKENI. The CDR3 has 13 amino acids.

The V gene is TRBV5-1, the J gene TRBJ1-2, with D tentatively TRBD1 (5 bases). CDR3 length: 13 residues. Trimming removed 2 bases at V and 6 bases at J, with 11 bases between. Germline CDR1 SGHRS, CDR2 YFSETQ. The CDR3 protein is CASSFWGTDGYTF. The CDR3 nucleotides read TGCGCCAGCAGCTTTTGGGGGACGGATGGCTACACCTTC.

The chain recombines TRBV10-3 with TRBJ1-3; D gene ambiguous. The CDR3 has 14 amino acids. Germline V lookup: CDR1 ENHRY, CDR2 SYGVKD. Trimming cost V 6 bases and J 0 bases, with 9 bases left between them. The CDR3 loop is CAIRADVSGNTIYF. The CDR3 coding sequence is TGTGCCATCAGGGCGGACGTCTCTGGAAACACCATATATTTT.

This chain joins TRBV5-1 and TRBJ2-3; D ambiguous. Germline-derived CDR1 and CDR2 are SGHRS and YFSETQ. This CDR3 has 16 amino acids. Between the trimmed V and J ends, which lost 0 bases and 2 bases, there was a span of 13 bases. The CDR3 bases are TGCGCCAGCAGCTTGGGGACCTTGAGAGACACAGATACGCAGTATTTT. Its protein product is CASSLGTLRDTDTQYF. The full variable domain, in which reference TRBV5-1 and TRBJ2-3 provide the parts outside the CDR3, is KAGVTQTPRYLIKTRGQQVTLSCSPISGHRSVSWYQQTPGQGLQFLFEYFSETQRNKGNFPGRFSGRQFSNSRSEMNVSTLELGDSALYLCASSLGTLRDTDTQYFGPGTRLTVL.

This sequence joins TRBV27 and TRBJ2-7; 8 bases line up with TRBD1. V lost 4 bases and J lost 1; bases outside the gene matches: 6. CDR1 and CDR2 from the germline V gene are MNHEY and SMNVEV (reference sequence). There are 15 residues in the CDR3. The CDR3 coding sequence is TGTGCCAGCAGTTCCTTGACAGGGGTTTCCTACGAGCAGTACTTC. Translation: CASSSLTGVSYEQYF.

The J gene is TRBJ2-7, the V gene TRBV7-3; tentative D call: TRBD2 (6 bases). With 0 bases removed from V and 4 bases from J, the gap between germline ends came to 10 bases. This CDR3 has 14 residues. Germline V CDR1 and CDR2: SGHTA, FQGTGA. This CDR3 is CASSLTGTLYEQYF. In nucleotides, the CDR3 is TGTGCCAGCAGCTTAACTGGGACTTTGTACGAGCAGTACTTC. Complete variable domain (other parts from reference TRBV7-3 and TRBJ2-7): GAGVSQTPSNKVTEKGKYVELRCDPISGHTALYWYRQSLGQGPEFLIYFQGTGAADDSGLPNDRFFAVRPEGSVSTLKIQRTERGDSAVYLCASSLTGTLYEQYFGPGTRLTVT.

The chain uses TRBV30 and TRBJ2-3; the D gene is possibly TRBD1 (5 bases). Between the trimmed V and J ends, which lost 3 bases and 4 bases, there was a span of 11 bases. Germline V CDR1 and CDR2: GTSNPN, SVGIG (reference sequence). The CDR3 loop spans 13 amino acids. The CDR3, as DNA: TGTGCCTGGAGCAGGGTAGGAGCAGATACGCAGTATTTT. Its protein is CAWSRVGADTQYF.

The chain has TRBV18 and TRBJ2-6, with TRBD1 identical over 7 bases. V lost 4 bases and J lost 4; bases outside the gene matches: 10. Looked up from germline, CDR1 is KGHSH and CDR2 is LQKENI. CDR3 length: 17 residues. The CDR3 bases are TGTGCCAGCTCACGTTCCTCCACAGGGGTAGGGGCCAACGTCCTGACTTTC. This gives the protein CASSRSSTGVGANVLTF.

The chain carries TRBV29-1 and TRBJ2-5, with D maybe TRBD1 (6 bases). Trimming removed 6 bases at V and 4 bases at J, with 12 bases between. CDR1 and CDR2 (germline): SQVTM, ANQGSEA. This CDR3 comprises 12 residues. The CDR3 spells CSVGTGSETQYF. DNA of the CDR3: TGCAGCGTGGGAACAGGGTCAGAGACCCAGTACTTC.

The chain is built from TRBV5-4 and TRBJ2-1; 8 bases line up with TRBD1. The CDR3 runs 16 residues. Germline V gives CDR1 SGHNT, CDR2 YYREEE (reference sequence). Trimming removed 0 bases from V and 4 bases from J; junction bases left unmatched: 6. The CDR3 nucleotides are TGTGCCAGCAGCTTGGGGGGGACAGGATCTTACAATGAGCAGTTCTTC. The encoded protein is CASSLGGTGSYNEQFF.

The chain combines TRBV6-6 with TRBJ1-1; D is possibly TRBD1 (6 bases). From germline, CDR1 is MNHNY and CDR2 SVGAGI (reference sequence). The CDR3 extends over 16 amino acids. Trimming took off 4 bases at V and 0 bases at J, with 15 bases between the two ends. This CDR3 is CASSSGRGVVNTEAFF. CDR3 DNA: TGTGCCAGCAGTTCCGGCAGGGGAGTTGTGAACACTGAAGCTTTCTTT.

In regard to this clone: Within the sample, other DNA sequences also encode this same CDR3. The chain joins TRBV28 to TRBJ2-5; 8 bases align to TRBD2. The CDR3 extends over 14 amino acids. CDR1 and CDR2 (germline): MDHEN, SYDVKM. V dropped 4 bases and J dropped 5; count of bases not matched to a gene: 6. The CDR3 DNA sequence: TGTGCCAGCAGTTCCCCTGGCGGGAGGGAGACCCAGTACTTC. Its protein product is CASSSPGGRETQYF.

The chain carries TRBV10-3 and TRBJ2-2; 8 nucleotides match TRBD1. The V gene's germline CDR1 is ENHRY and CDR2 SYGVKD. CDR3 length: 16 amino acids. J was trimmed by 4 bases and V by 10 bases; bases with no gene match: 14. CDR3 in amino acids: CATHDRGPSGTGELFF. The CDR3 DNA reads TGTGCCACACATGACAGGGGCCCAAGCGGCACCGGGGAGCTGTTTTTT.

This sequence joins TRBV20-1 and TRBJ2-7; D possibly corresponds to TRBD2 (6 bases). There are 10 residues in the CDR3. Germline CDR1 reads DFQATT; CDR2 reads SNEGSKA (reference sequence). The CDR3 protein is CTAGSYEQYF. The CDR3 bases are TGCACCGCCGGGAGCTACGAGCAGTACTTC.

V and J are TRBV7-2 and TRBJ2-5, with D perhaps matching TRBD2 (5 bases). CDR1 is SGHTA and CDR2 is FQGNSA in the germline V gene. The CDR3 spans 14 residues. Trimming stripped 1 base from V and 4 bases from J, with 10 bases between. The DNA for the CDR3 is TGTGCCAGCAGCTTAGGAGGGTTACCAGAGACCCAGTACTTC. Translation: CASSLGGLPETQYF.

Notes on this clone: Other nucleotide sequences from this sample produce the same CDR3. The chain carries TRBV10-3 and TRBJ2-5; TRBD2 matches at 7 bases. Germline CDR1 and CDR2: ENHRY and SYGVKD. V was pared by 8 bases and J by 0 bases, with 3 bases of the junction left unmatched. This CDR3 is built from 13 residues. The CDR3 loop reads CAIGRENQETQYF. Written as DNA, the CDR3 is TGTGCCATCGGGAGGGAGAACCAAGAGACCCAGTACTTC.

The CDR3, as DNA: TGCGCCAGCAGCTTAACCGGGCCACAAAGCAATGAGCAGTTCTTC. This translates into CASSLTGPQSNEQFF. The chain has TRBV5-1 and TRBJ2-1; D is unclear. V dropped 2 bases and J dropped 6 bases, with 15 bases sitting between them. This CDR3 contains 15 residues. Germline V CDR1 and CDR2: SGHRS, YFSETQ.

The genes are TRBV5-4 and TRBJ1-3; D may be TRBD1 (5 bases). Trimming cost V 4 bases and J 0 bases, with 14 bases left between them. Germline loops: CDR1 SGHNT, CDR2 YYREEE (reference sequence). This CDR3 spans 16 amino acids. This CDR3 reads CASSLDSKGSGNTIYF. The CDR3 nucleotides are TGTGCCAGCAGCCTCGACAGTAAAGGCTCTGGAAACACCATATATTTT.